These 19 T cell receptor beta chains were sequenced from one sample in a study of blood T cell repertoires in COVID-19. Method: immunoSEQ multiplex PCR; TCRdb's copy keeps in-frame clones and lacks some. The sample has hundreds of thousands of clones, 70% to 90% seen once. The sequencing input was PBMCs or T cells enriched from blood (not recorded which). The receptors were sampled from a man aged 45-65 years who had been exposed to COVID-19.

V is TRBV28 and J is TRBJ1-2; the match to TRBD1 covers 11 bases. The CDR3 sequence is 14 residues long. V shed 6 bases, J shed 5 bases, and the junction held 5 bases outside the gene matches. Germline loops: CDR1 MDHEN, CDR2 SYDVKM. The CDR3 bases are TGTGCCAGCAGCTCCGGACAGGGGGCGTATGGCTACACCTTC. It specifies CASSSGQGAYGYTF.

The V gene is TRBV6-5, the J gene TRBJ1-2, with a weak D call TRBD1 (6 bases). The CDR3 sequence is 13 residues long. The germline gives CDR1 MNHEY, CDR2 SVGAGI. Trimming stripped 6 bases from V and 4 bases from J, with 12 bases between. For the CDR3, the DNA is TGTGCCAGCAGGAATAAACAGGGCTATGGCTACACCTTC. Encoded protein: CASRNKQGYGYTF.

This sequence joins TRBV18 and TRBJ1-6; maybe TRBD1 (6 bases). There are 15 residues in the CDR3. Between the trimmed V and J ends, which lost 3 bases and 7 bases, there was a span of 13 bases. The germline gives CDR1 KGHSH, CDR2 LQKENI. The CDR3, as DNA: TGTGCCAGCTCACCTGAACAGGGTACGAATTCACCCCTCCACTTT. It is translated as CASSPEQGTNSPLHF.

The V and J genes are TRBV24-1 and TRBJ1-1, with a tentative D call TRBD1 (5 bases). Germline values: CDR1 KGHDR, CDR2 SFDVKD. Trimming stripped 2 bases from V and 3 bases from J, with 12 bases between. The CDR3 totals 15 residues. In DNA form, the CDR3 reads TGTGCCACCAGTGATTCGGCCCAAGGGGACACTGAAGCTTTCTTT. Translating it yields CATSDSAQGDTEAFF.

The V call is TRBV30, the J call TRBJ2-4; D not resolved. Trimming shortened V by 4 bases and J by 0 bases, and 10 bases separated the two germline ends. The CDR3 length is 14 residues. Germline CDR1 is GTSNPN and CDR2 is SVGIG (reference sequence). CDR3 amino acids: CAWTGNLAKNIQYF. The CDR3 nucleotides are TGTGCCTGGACAGGAAATTTAGCCAAAAACATTCAGTACTTC.

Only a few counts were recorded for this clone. The CDR3 sequence: CASSPVAGMGGYTF. The CDR3 DNA is TGTGCCAGTAGTCCGGTGGCAGGGATGGGTGGCTACACCTTC. V and J are TRBV19 and TRBJ1-2; a possible D gene is TRBD1 (5 bases). CDR3 length: 14 amino acids. Germline V gene data show CDR1 as LNHDA and CDR2 as SQIVND (reference sequence). V lost 5 bases to trimming and J lost 7 bases, with 17 bases between them.

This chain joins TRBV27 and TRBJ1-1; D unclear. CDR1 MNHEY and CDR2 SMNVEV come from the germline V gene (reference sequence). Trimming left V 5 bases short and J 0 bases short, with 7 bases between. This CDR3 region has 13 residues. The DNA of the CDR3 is TGTGCCAGCAGTAGCTATGTGAACACTGAAGCTTTCTTT. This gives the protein CASSSYVNTEAFF.

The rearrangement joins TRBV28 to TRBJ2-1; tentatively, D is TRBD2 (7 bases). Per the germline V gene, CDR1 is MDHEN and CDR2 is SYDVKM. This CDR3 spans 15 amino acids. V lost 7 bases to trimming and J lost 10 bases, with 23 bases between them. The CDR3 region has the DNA TGTGCCAGCACCTCCCCGGTCGGGGGGCTTCGGGAGCAGTTCTTC. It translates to CASTSPVGGLREQFF.

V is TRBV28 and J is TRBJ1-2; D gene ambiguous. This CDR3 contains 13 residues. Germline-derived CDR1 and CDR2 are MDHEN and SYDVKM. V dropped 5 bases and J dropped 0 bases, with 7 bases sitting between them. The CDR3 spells CASSKNTNYGYTF. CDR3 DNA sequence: TGTGCCAGCAGTAAAAATACTAACTATGGCTACACCTTC.

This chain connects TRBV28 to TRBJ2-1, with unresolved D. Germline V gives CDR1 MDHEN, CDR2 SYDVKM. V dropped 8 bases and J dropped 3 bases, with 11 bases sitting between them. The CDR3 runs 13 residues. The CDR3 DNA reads TGTGCCAGCGTCTTGGCGGACTACAATGAGCAGTTCTTC. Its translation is CASVLADYNEQFF.

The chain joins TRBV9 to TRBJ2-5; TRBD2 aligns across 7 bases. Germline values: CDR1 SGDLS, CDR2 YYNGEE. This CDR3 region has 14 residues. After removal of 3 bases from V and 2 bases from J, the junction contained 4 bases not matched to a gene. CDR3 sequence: CASSAASGQETQYF. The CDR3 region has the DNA TGTGCCAGCAGCGCTGCTAGCGGACAAGAGACCCAGTACTTC.

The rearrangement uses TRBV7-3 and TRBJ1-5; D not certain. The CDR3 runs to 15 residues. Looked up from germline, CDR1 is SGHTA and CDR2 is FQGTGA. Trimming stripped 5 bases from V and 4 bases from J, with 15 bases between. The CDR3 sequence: CASSTFAVVNQPQHF. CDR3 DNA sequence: TGTGCCAGCAGCACCTTTGCAGTGGTTAATCAGCCCCAGCATTTT. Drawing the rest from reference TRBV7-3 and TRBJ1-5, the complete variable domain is GAGVSQTPSNKVTEKGKYVELRCDPISGHTALYWYRQSLGQGPEFLIYFQGTGAADDSGLPNDRFFAVRPEGSVSTLKIQRTERGDSAVYLCASSTFAVVNQPQHFGDGTRLSIL.

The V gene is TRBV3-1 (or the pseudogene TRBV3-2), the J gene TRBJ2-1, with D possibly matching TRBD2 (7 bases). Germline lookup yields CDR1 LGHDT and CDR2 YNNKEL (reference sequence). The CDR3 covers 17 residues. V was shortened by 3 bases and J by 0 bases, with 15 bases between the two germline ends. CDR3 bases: TGTGCCAGCAGCCAGCGGGGGCGGGGAGTCTCCTACAATGAGCAGTTCTTC. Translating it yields CASSQRGRGVSYNEQFF.

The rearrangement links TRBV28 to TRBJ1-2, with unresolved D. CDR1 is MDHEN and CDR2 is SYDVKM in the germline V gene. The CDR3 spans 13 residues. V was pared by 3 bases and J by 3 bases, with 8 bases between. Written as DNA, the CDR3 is TGTGCCAGCAGTTTGTTCCAGGACTATGGCTACACCTTC. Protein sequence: CASSLFQDYGYTF.

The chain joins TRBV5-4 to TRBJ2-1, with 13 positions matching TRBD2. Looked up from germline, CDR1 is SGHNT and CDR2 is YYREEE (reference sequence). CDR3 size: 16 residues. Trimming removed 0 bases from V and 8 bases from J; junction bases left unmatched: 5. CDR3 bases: TGTGCCAGCAGCTTGGGGACTAGCGGGGGAATTTATGAGCAGTTCTTC. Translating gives CASSLGTSGGIYEQFF.

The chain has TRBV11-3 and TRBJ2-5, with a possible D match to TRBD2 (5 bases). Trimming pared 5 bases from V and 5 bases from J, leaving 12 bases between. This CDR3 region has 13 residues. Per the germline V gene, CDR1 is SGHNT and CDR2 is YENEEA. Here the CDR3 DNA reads TGTGCCAGCAGCCCTACTAGTCTGGAGACCCAGTACTTC. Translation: CASSPTSLETQYF. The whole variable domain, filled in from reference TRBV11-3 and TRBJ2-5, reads EAGVVQSPRYKIIEKKQPVAFWCNPISGHNTLYWYLQNLGQGPELLIRYENEEAVDDSQLPKDRFSAERLKGVDSTLKIQPAELGDSAVYLCASSPTSLETQYFGPGTRLLVL.

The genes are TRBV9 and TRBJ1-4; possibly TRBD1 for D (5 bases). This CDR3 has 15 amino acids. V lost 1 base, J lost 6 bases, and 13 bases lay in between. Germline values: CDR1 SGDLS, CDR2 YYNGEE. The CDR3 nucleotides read TGTGCCAGCAGCGTAAGTGGGGCTACGGATGAAAAACTGTTTTTT. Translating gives CASSVSGATDEKLFF.

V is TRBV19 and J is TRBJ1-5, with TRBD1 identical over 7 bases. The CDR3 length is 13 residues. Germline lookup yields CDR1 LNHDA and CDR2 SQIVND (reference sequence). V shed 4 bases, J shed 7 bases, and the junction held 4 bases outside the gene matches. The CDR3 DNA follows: TGTGCCAGTAGTACAACAGGGGACCAGCCCCAGCATTTT. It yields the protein CASSTTGDQPQHF.

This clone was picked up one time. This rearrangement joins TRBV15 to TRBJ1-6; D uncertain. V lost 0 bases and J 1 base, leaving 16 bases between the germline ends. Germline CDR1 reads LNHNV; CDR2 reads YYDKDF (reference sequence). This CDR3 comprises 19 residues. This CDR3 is CATSRDRRGLWSYNSPLHF. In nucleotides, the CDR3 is TGTGCCACCAGCAGAGATCGAAGAGGGCTCTGGTCCTATAATTCACCCCTCCACTTT.